This entry lists 18 T cell receptor beta chains sequenced from one sample in a study of T cells in Graves' hyperthyroidism and ophthalmopathy. The source material, RNA transcripts, was used to amplify TCR beta CDR3 regions. First-round RT-PCR with HTBI primers amplified the TCR CDR3 region. MiXCR, run by TCRdb on the multiplex PCR reads, gives a single entry per CDR3 protein. The sample lists hundreds of thousands of distinct CDR3 sequences, 30% to 40% occurring once. The sequenced material came from blood. Receptors were obtained from a woman aged 40 to 55 with Graves' hyperthyroidism.

This clonotype is a singleton in its sample. This chain connects TRBV19 to TRBJ2-7; D possibly corresponds to TRBD2 (5 bases). The CDR3 extends over 16 amino acids. CDR1 and CDR2 (germline): LNHDA, SQIVND (reference sequence). V gave up 2 bases and J gave up 7 bases, with 21 bases separating them. The chain's CDR3 is CASSIMAGASYNEQYF. CDR3 bases: TGTGCCAGTAGTATAATGGCGGGTGCCTCCTACAATGAGCAGTACTTC.

J is TRBJ2-5 and V is TRBV2, with TRBD2 matching over 7 bases. CDR1 and CDR2 (germline): SNHLY, FYNNEI. The junction had 9 bases not matched to a gene; V was cut back by 4 bases and J by 7 bases. This CDR3 comprises 14 residues. CDR3 DNA sequence: TGTGCCAGCAGTGGTTGGCGGGGGATCGGGACCCAGTACTTC. As protein: CASSGWRGIGTQYF.

This clonotype was counted between two and nine times. The chain carries TRBV5-8 and TRBJ1-1, with TRBD1 as a possible D gene (5 bases). The germline V gene encodes CDR1 SGHTS and CDR2 YDEGEE. The CDR3 totals 16 residues. Trimming left V 1 base short and J 10 bases short, with 23 bases between. Here the CDR3 DNA reads TGTGCCAGCAGCTTGTCCCGGGACTGGAACTCGGAAGGAGCTTTCTTT. Translated: CASSLSRDWNSEGAFF.

This clonotype was recorded once. The chain couples TRBV27 to TRBJ1-1, with D perhaps TRBD1 (5 bases). V lost 5 bases and J lost 6, with 16 bases in between. CDR3 length: 14 amino acids. CDR1 is MNHEY and CDR2 is SMNVEV in the germline V gene (reference sequence). Here the CDR3 reads CASSRRGAGPEAFF. The CDR3 DNA reads TGTGCCAGCAGTCGTCGTGGGGCCGGACCTGAAGCTTTCTTT.

The sample holds many counts of this clonotype. The chain is built from TRBV6-5 and TRBJ2-7; D is uncertain. The V end lost 4 bases, the J end lost 10 bases, and 11 bases lay between the germline ends. The CDR3 totals 11 residues. Germline V lookup: CDR1 MNHEY, CDR2 SVGAGI. CDR3 loop: CASSFRSEQYF. As DNA, the CDR3 is TGTGCCAGCAGTTTCCGCTCAGAACAGTACTTC.

The chain recombines TRBV9 with TRBJ2-7; maybe TRBD1 (6 bases). The CDR3 has 13 residues. The V and J ends lost 4 bases and 5 bases respectively, with 13 bases between them. CDR1 is SGDLS and CDR2 is YYNGEE in the germline V gene. The CDR3 bases are TGTGCCAGCAGCTTGAGCAGGGGAGACGAGCAGTACTTC. Its translation is CASSLSRGDEQYF.

This clonotype was found many times. The chain uses TRBV5-6 and TRBJ2-2; D possibly matches TRBD1 or TRBD2 (6 bases each). Trimming pared 1 base from V and 5 bases from J, leaving 12 bases between. This CDR3 comprises 15 residues. Per germline, CDR1 SGHDT and CDR2 YYEEEE. The chain's CDR3 is CASSLSGGRTGELFF. CDR3 nucleotides: TGTGCCAGCAGCTTGTCTGGGGGGCGAACCGGGGAGCTGTTTTTT. The full variable domain, its missing parts supplied by reference TRBV5-6 and TRBJ2-2, is DAGVTQSPTHLIKTRGQQVTLRCSPKSGHDTVSWYQQALGQGPQFIFQYYEEEERQRGNFPDRFSGHQFPNYSSELNVNALLLGDSALYLCASSLSGGRTGELFFGEGSRLTVL.

This chain joins TRBV27 and TRBJ1-5; 8 bases align to TRBD1. Germline V gene data show CDR1 as MNHEY and CDR2 as SMNVEV (reference sequence). V gave up 2 bases and J gave up 5 bases; unmatched junction bases: 5. This CDR3 spans 15 amino acids. The CDR3 DNA reads TGTGCCAGCAGTTTAGGCACAGGGGGGGATCAGCCCCAGCATTTT. Translating it yields CASSLGTGGDQPQHF.

This clonotype was detected ten times or more. The V and J genes are TRBV9 and TRBJ1-1, with 11 bases aligning to TRBD1. This CDR3 contains 15 residues. The junction had 3 bases not matched to a gene; V was cut back by 3 bases and J by 2 bases. Germline V CDR1 and CDR2: SGDLS, YYNGEE. This CDR3 is CASSAWTGGNTEAFF. DNA for the CDR3: TGTGCCAGCAGCGCCTGGACAGGGGGCAACACTGAAGCTTTCTTT.

With regard to this clonotype: This CDR3 fails to terminate in the conserved phenylalanine or tryptophan, so it likely reflects a read error. The chain recombines TRBV24-1 with TRBJ1-2; D perhaps matches TRBD1 (5 bases). Germline V lookup: CDR1 KGHDR, CDR2 SFDVKD. CDR3 length: 15 amino acids. The CDR3 loop reads CATSNSSGNLYDYTL. CDR3 nucleotides: TGTGCCACCAGCAATTCCTCAGGGAACCTATATGACTACACCCTC.

This clonotype has just one count. A read error may produce the germline difference seen at one junction end. The chain carries TRBV7-2 and TRBJ1-2; D is ambiguous. CDR3 length: 16 amino acids. CDR1 is SGHTA and CDR2 is FQGNSA in the germline V gene. Written as DNA, the CDR3 is TGCGCCAGCGGCCACGGAACCCGAGCCGCTAACTATGGCTACACCTTC. Residues: CASGHGTRAANYGYTF.

This clonotype showed up many times. The CDR3 sequence: CASSYRGNSPLHF. CDR3 nucleotides: TGTGCCAGCAGTTACAGGGGCAATTCACCCCTCCACTTT. The chain links TRBV6-5 to TRBJ1-6; TRBD1 might be the D (5 bases). The length of the CDR3 is 13 residues. Germline assignment: CDR1 MNHEY and CDR2 SVGAGI. V was pared by 2 bases and J by 7 bases, with 6 bases between.

The V gene is TRBV6-2 or TRBV6-3, the J gene TRBJ2-7; maybe TRBD1 (6 bases). Trimming removed 6 bases at V and 9 bases at J, with 9 bases between. In germline, CDR1 is MNHEY, CDR2 SVGEGT. The CDR3 runs 10 residues. CDR3 nucleotide sequence: TGTGCCAGCAGACAGACAGGGCAGTACTTC. This gives the protein CASRQTGQYF.

The genes are TRBV25-1 and TRBJ1-1; no definite D call. The germline V gene has CDR1 MGHDK and CDR2 SYGVNS. The length of the CDR3 is 12 residues. This CDR3 reads CARFRRNTEAFF. The DNA for the CDR3 is TGTGCTAGATTTCGAAGGAACACTGAAGCTTTCTTT. Based on the CDR3 plus reference TRBV25-1 and TRBJ1-1, the full variable domain is EADIYQTPRYLVIGTGKKITLECSQTMGHDKMYWYQQDPGMELHLIHYSYGVNSTEKGDLSSESTVSRIRTEHFPLTLESARPSHTSQYLCARFRRNTEAFFGQGTRLTVV.

This clonotype appeared a few times. The rearrangement joins TRBV6-5 to TRBJ1-1; TRBD1 might be the D (6 bases). The CDR3 is 15 amino acids. Germline CDR1 and CDR2: MNHEY and SVGAGI. V lost 6 bases, J lost 11 bases, and 25 bases lay in between. CDR3 sequence reads: CASSQGRRVTVDAFF. CDR3 nucleotide sequence: TGTGCCAGCAGCCAGGGGCGCAGGGTAACGGTAGACGCTTTCTTT.

There are a few counts of this clonotype. V usage is TRBV19 and J usage is TRBJ2-6; D unclear. The V gene's germline CDR1 is LNHDA and CDR2 SQIVND (reference sequence). The CDR3 is 15 residues long. V was trimmed by 3 bases and J by 4 bases, leaving 10 bases between them. The CDR3 region has the DNA TGTGCCAGTAGTATGTGGTTTCTCGGGGCCAACGTCCTGACTTTC. This codes for CASSMWFLGANVLTF.

There are many counts of this clonotype. J is TRBJ1-2 and V is TRBV20-1; D is possibly TRBD1 (5 bases). The CDR3 runs 12 residues. Germline CDR1 DFQATT, CDR2 SNEGSKA (reference sequence). V lost 5 bases and J 6 bases, leaving 13 bases between the germline ends. The CDR3 region has the DNA TGCAGTGCTCCTAGGGGTTTGGATGGCTACACCTTC. Translation gives CSAPRGLDGYTF.

The V gene is TRBV25-1, the J gene TRBJ1-5, with a possible D match to TRBD1 (5 bases). Trimming left V 5 bases short and J 5 bases short, with 16 bases between. The V gene's germline CDR1 is MGHDK and CDR2 SYGVNS. The CDR3 contains 15 residues. The CDR3 DNA follows: TGTGCCAGCAGTTTATCGGACGGGGGGGATCAGCCCCAGCATTTT. Translation: CASSLSDGGDQPQHF.